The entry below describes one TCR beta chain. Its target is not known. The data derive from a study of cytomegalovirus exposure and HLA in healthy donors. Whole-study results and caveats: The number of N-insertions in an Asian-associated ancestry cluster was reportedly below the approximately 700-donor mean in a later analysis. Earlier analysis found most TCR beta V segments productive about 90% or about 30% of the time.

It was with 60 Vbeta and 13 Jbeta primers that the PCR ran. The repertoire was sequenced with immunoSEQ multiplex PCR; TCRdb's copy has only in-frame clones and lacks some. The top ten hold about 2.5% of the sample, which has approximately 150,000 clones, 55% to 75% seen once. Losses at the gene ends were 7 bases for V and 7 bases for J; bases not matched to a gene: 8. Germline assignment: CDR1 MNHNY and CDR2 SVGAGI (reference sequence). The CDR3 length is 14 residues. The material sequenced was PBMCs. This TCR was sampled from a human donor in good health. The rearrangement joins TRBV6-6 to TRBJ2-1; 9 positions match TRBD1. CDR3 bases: TGTGCCAGCACCCCGGGACAGGGTATGAATGAGCAGTTCTTC. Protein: CASTPGQGMNEQFF.